A selection of T cell receptor beta chains follows, all from one sample in a study of blood T cell repertoires in COVID-19. The data were produced by immunoSEQ multiplex PCR, yet TCRdb's version contains in-frame clones alone and is incomplete. The sample consists of approximately 59,000 clones, roughly four fifths of them appearing once. Sequencing was carried out using peripheral blood. These TCRs come from a man aged 55-75 years with COVID-19, enrolled during active disease. CDR3s include the opening cysteine and the closing phenylalanine or tryptophan. Each record gives: J gene, V gene, clone size, D gene, CDR3 protein, CDR3 DNA. A D gene is named only where the DNA matches it firmly. Not every row has a clone size; where given, it reads once, few, many or a size class.

TRBJ1-1	TRBV18	NA	TRBD1	CASSPRTGVTEAFF	TGTGCCAGCTCACCACGGACAGGGGTCACTGAAGCTTTCTTT
TRBJ2-1	TRBV19	NA	TRBD1	CASSMDRGSYNEQFF	TGTGCCAGTAGTATGGACAGGGGCTCCTACAATGAGCAGTTCTTC
TRBJ2-2	TRBV9	NA	NA	CASSRESGPGELFF	TGTGCCAGCAGCAGGGAATCAGGGCCCGGGGAGCTGTTTTTT
TRBJ1-1	TRBV11-2	NA	NA	CASSLEGGLTEAFF	TGTGCCAGCAGCTTGGAGGGGGGGTTGACTGAAGCTTTCTTT
TRBJ2-3	TRBV7-2	once	NA	CASSSGQLPLADTQYF	TGTGCCAGCAGCTCTGGACAGCTACCTCTGGCAGATACGCAGTATTTT
TRBJ1-4	TRBV7-2	NA	NA	CASTSDSNEKLFF	TGTGCCAGCACCTCGGACAGTAATGAAAAACTGTTTTTT
TRBJ2-2	TRBV5-4	NA	NA	CASSLVGGGLGTGELFF	TGTGCCAGCAGCTTGGTTGGCGGGGGCCTTGGGACCGGGGAGCTGTTTTTT
TRBJ1-5	TRBV7-9	once	NA	CASSNDGTIPQWHF	TGTGCCAGCAGCAACGACGGGACAATACCCCAGTGGCATTTT
TRBJ2-3	TRBV11-3	few	TRBD2	CASSLEGLDEDTQYF	TGTGCCAGCAGCTTAGAGGGACTAGACGAAGATACGCAGTATTTT
TRBJ1-1	TRBV6-5	NA	NA	CASSMVGGNTEAFF	TGTGCCAGCAGCATGGTAGGGGGAAACACTGAAGCTTTCTTT
TRBJ2-5	TRBV6-2/TRBV6-3	NA	NA	CASSWPQGYQETQYF	TGTGCCAGCAGTTGGCCACAGGGATACCAAGAGACCCAGTACTTC
TRBJ2-3	TRBV9	NA	TRBD2	CASSLSRPGLAGGPADTQYF	TGTGCCAGCAGCCTCTCGAGACCGGGACTAGCGGGGGGGCCTGCAGATACGCAGTATTTT
TRBJ2-3	TRBV5-6	NA	TRBD1	CASSFSGQGVEGTQYF	TGTGCCAGCAGCTTCTCGGGACAGGGGGTGGAAGGGACGCAGTATTTT
TRBJ2-5	TRBV9	NA	TRBD1	CASTTGTGGETQYF	TGTGCCAGCACCACCGGGACAGGGGGAGAGACCCAGTACTTC
TRBJ2-4	TRBV6-5	NA	TRBD1	CASSTNRGADIQYF	TGTGCCAGCAGTACCAACAGGGGTGCGGACATTCAGTACTTC
TRBJ1-2	TRBV25-1	once	NA	CASSDSTGFYGYTF	TGTGCCAGCAGTGACTCGACAGGCTTCTATGGCTACACCTTC
TRBJ2-2	TRBV24-1	NA	TRBD1	CATSDSDRVKLFF	TGTGCCACCAGTGATTCGGACAGGGTAAAGCTGTTTTTT
TRBJ1-3	TRBV3-1/TRBV3-2	NA	NA	CASSPRATGLAGNTIYF	TGTGCCAGCAGCCCACGCGCGACAGGACTGGCAGGAAACACCATATATTTT
TRBJ2-6	TRBV6-1	NA	NA	CASSEGALGANVLTF	TGTGCCAGCAGTGAGGGGGCGCTTGGGGCCAACGTCCTGACTTTC
TRBJ1-4	TRBV2	NA	TRBD1	CASSGTGNEKLFF	TGTGCCAGCAGCGGGACAGGAAATGAAAAACTGTTTTTT
TRBJ2-5	TRBV9	NA	TRBD2	CASSVGTSGTQYF	TGTGCCAGCAGCGTAGGAACTAGCGGGACCCAGTACTTC
TRBJ2-1	TRBV5-5	NA	NA	CASSFWLGYDEQFF	TGTGCCAGCAGCTTCTGGCTAGGCTACGATGAGCAGTTCTTC
TRBJ1-2	TRBV9	many	NA	CASSAHIEMTGNYGYTF	TGTGCCAGCAGCGCACACATTGAGATGACGGGGAACTATGGCTACACCTTC
TRBJ2-1	TRBV7-3	NA	NA	CASSLGGSHNEQFF	TGTGCCAGCAGCTTAGGAGGGAGCCACAATGAGCAGTTCTTC
TRBJ1-1	TRBV10-3	NA	NA	CAISAGAGEAFF	TGTGCCATCAGCGCAGGGGCAGGAGAAGCTTTCTTT
TRBJ2-2	TRBV5-1	NA	TRBD2	CASVQVTSRNTGELFF	TGCGCCAGTGTACAGGTGACTAGCAGAAACACCGGGGAGCTGTTTTTT
TRBJ2-1	TRBV5-8	NA	NA	CASSPGFTHNEQFF	TGTGCCAGCAGCCCAGGGTTTACCCACAATGAGCAGTTCTTC
TRBJ2-3	TRBV6-6	NA	NA	CASSLRQVATTDTDTQYF	TGTGCCAGCAGTCTCCGACAGGTTGCTACAACCGACACAGATACGCAGTATTTT
TRBJ2-1	TRBV5-6	NA	NA	CASSLGRAHNEQFF	TGTGCCAGCAGCTTGGGGCGGGCACACAATGAGCAGTTCTTC
TRBJ2-7	TRBV4-3	few	NA	CASSQERGPLYEQYF	TGCGCCAGCAGCCAAGAAAGGGGCCCCCTCTACGAGCAGTACTTC
TRBJ1-2	TRBV7-2	NA	NA	CASSLGSAGSGYTF	TGTGCCAGCAGCTTAGGGTCGGCAGGCTCTGGCTACACCTTC
TRBJ2-3	TRBV27	NA	TRBD2	CASSWTSGRGDTQYF	TGTGCCAGCAGTTGGACTAGCGGGAGAGGGGATACGCAGTATTTT
TRBJ1-2	TRBV25-1	NA	NA	CASSEGRGLGYTF	TGTGCCAGCAGTGAGGGCAGGGGCCTAGGCTACACCTTC
TRBJ2-1	TRBV9	NA	TRBD1	CASSVVSGGYNEQFF	TGTGCCAGCAGCGTAGTGTCAGGGGGCTACAATGAGCAGTTCTTC
TRBJ1-2	TRBV5-1	NA	TRBD1	CASSHRDRGRDYTF	TGCGCCAGCAGCCACCGGGACAGGGGGCGCGACTACACCTTC
TRBJ2-7	TRBV6-5	NA	NA	CASSTGLKNEQYF	TGTGCCAGCAGTACAGGGCTGAAGAACGAGCAGTACTTC
TRBJ1-2	TRBV18	NA	NA	CASSPRGGEGYTF	TGTGCCAGCTCACCCCGAGGGGGGGAAGGCTACACCTTC
TRBJ2-5	TRBV19	NA	NA	CASSTSSETQYF	TGTGCCAGTAGTACCAGTTCGGAGACCCAGTACTTC
TRBJ1-6	TRBV5-1	NA	TRBD1	CASSLGGQANNSPLHF	TGCGCCAGCAGCTTGGGCGGACAGGCCAATAATTCACCCCTCCACTTT
TRBJ1-3	TRBV19	NA	NA	CASSNVRVSGNTIYF	TGTGCCAGTAGTAACGTGAGAGTCTCTGGAAACACCATATATTTT
TRBJ2-6	TRBV7-8	NA	NA	CASRGQAPGGANVLTF	TGTGCCAGCAGAGGACAAGCCCCGGGTGGGGCCAACGTCCTGACTTTC
TRBJ2-5	TRBV7-3	once	TRBD1	CASSVGQGFAETQYF	TGTGCCAGCAGCGTTGGACAGGGGTTTGCGGAGACCCAGTACTTC
TRBJ2-7	TRBV5-1	NA	TRBD2	CASSSGLAGVEQYF	TGCGCCAGCAGCTCGGGACTAGCGGGAGTGGAGCAGTACTTC
TRBJ2-7	TRBV2	once	NA	CASSRSYEQYF	TGTGCCAGCAGTCGGTCCTACGAGCAGTACTTC
TRBJ1-4	TRBV5-1	NA	NA	CASSLGGVTVEKLFF	TGCGCCAGCAGCTTGGGGGGGGTTACGGTGGAAAAACTGTTTTTT
TRBJ1-3	TRBV11-2	NA	NA	CASSGSTGVTIYF	TGTGCCAGCAGCGGCTCCACGGGAGTCACCATATATTTT
TRBJ2-7	TRBV15	NA	NA	CATSREGQGTYEQYF	TGTGCCACCAGCAGAGAAGGGCAGGGAACCTACGAGCAGTACTTC
TRBJ2-1	TRBV27	NA	NA	CASSSHRGGDEQFF	TGTGCCAGCAGTTCCCACAGGGGAGGCGATGAGCAGTTCTTC